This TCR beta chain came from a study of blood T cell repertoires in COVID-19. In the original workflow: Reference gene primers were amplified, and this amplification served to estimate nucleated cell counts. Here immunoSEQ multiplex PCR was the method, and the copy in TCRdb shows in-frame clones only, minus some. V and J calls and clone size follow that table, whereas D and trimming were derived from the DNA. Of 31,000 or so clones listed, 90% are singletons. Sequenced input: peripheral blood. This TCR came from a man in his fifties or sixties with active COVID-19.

This chain's CDR3 is CASSLGLARTIDTQYF. The DNA of the CDR3 is TGTGCCAGCAGCTTAGGGCTAGCGCGGACGATCGATACGCAGTATTTT. J is TRBJ2-3 and V is TRBV7-2, with D maybe TRBD2 (6 bases). Germline loops: CDR1 SGHTA, CDR2 FQGNSA. Trimming cost V 1 base and J 6 bases, with 17 bases left between them. This CDR3 spans 16 amino acids.